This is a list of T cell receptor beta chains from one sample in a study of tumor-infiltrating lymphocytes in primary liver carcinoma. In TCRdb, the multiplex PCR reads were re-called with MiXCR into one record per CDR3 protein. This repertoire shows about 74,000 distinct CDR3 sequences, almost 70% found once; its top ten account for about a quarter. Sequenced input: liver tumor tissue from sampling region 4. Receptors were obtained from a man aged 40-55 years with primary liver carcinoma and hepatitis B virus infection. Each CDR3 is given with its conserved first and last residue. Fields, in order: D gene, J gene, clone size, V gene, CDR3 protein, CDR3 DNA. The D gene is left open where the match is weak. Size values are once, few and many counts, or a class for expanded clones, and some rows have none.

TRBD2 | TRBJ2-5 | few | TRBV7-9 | CASRSGTSGVTQYF | TGTGCCAGCAGGTCCGGGACTAGCGGGGTGACCCAGTACTTC
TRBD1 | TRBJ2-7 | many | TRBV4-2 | CASSQGDRGVYEQYF | TGTGCCAGCAGCCAAGGTGACAGGGGTGTCTACGAGCAGTACTTC
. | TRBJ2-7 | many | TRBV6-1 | CASRYETYERYF | TGTGCCAGCAGGTACGAAACCTACGAGCGGTACTTC
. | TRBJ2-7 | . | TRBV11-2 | CASSLSVGIYYDQYF | TGTGCCAGCAGCCTATCTGTGGGAATATATTACGATCAGTACTTC
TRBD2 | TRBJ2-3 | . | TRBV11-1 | CASSKGLAVSIDTQSF | TGTGCCAGCAGCAAGGGACTAGCGGTTAGCATAGATACGCAGTCTTTC
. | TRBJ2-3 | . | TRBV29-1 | CSVGTGGLPDTQYF | TGCAGCGTTGGGACTGGTGGGTTACCGGATACGCAGTATTTT
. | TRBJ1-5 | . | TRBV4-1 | CASSQGGRDGQPHHF | TGCGCCAGCAGCCAAGGAGGAAGGGACGGCCAGCCCCACCATTTT
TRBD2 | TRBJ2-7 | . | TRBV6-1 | CPSGDVWGEGSPHYEQYF | TGTCCCAGCGGTGACGTCTGGGGGGAGGGATCGCCCCACTACGAGCAGTACTTC
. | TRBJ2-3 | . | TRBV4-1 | CASSHAKMYGADTQCF | TGCGCCAGCAGTCATGCCAAAATGTATGGGGCAGATACGCAGTGTTTT
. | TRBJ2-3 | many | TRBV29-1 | CSASPLSAESTDTQYF | TGCAGCGCCAGCCCGCTATCGGCTGAATCCACAGATACGCAGTATTTT
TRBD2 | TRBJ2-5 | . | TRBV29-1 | CSVDSGTSGSFGIQYF | TGCAGCGTCGATAGCGGGACAAGCGGGAGTTTTGGGATCCAGTACTTC
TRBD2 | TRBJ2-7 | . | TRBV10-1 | CANSELKLAGAVEQYF | TGCGCCAACAGTGAGTTGAAACTAGCGGGAGCGGTGGAGCAGTACTTC
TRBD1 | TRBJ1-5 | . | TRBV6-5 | CASSYSTGGGQPHHF | TGTGCCAGCAGTTACTCGACAGGGGGGGGTCAGCCCCATCATTTT
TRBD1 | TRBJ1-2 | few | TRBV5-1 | CASSLVGQGANGYTF | TGCGCCAGCAGCTTGGTCGGACAGGGGGCAAATGGCTACACCTTC
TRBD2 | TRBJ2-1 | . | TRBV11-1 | CASSFGTSDYNELFF | TGTGCCAGCAGCTTCGGGACTAGCGACTACAATGAGCTGTTCTTT
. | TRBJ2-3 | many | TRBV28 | CASSIGDTQYF | TGTGCCAGCAGTATAGGAGATACGCAGTATTTT
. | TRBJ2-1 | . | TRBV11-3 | CASSSRDTNNEHFF | TGTGCCAGCAGCTCGAGGGACACAAACAATGAGCACTTCTTC
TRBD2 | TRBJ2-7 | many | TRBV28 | CASAAGGTSYEQYF | TGTGCCAGCGCGGCCGGGGGGACCTCCTACGAGCAGTACTTC
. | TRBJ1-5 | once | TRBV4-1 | CASSITWSGDQPQHF | TGCGCCAGCAGCATCACCTGGTCGGGCGATCAGCCCCAGCATTTT
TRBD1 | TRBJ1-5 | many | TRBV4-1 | CASSRQGTGGDGNQPQHF | TGCGCCAGCAGCCGACAAGGAACAGGGGGCGATGGCAATCAGCCCCAGCATTTT
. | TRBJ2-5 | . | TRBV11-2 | CVRSLDQMKWVTQYF | TGTGTCAGGAGCTTAGATCAAATGAAATGGGTGACCCAGTACTTC